These 4 T cell receptor beta chains originate from one sample sequenced in a study of early T cells in non-severe SARS-CoV-2 infection. TCRdb used MiXCR to reprocess the 5' RACE reads, holding one entry per CDR3 protein. The data show 50,000 to 80,000 distinct CDR3 sequences, with more than 4% seen just once and 4.9% held by the top ten. The sequenced material came from whole blood. Receptor source: an adult who was a healthcare worker with PCR-confirmed SARS-CoV-2 infection or an uninfected control (not recorded which).

This clonotype has a count of ten or more. The rearrangement links TRBV30 to TRBJ2-3; D not certain. Trimming left V 2 bases short and J 2 bases short, with 5 bases between. The V gene's germline CDR1 is GTSNPN and CDR2 SVGIG (reference sequence). The CDR3 runs to 12 residues. CDR3 bases: TGTGCCTGGAGTCGTTCCACAGATACGCAGTATTTT. This codes for CAWSRSTDTQYF.

There are a few counts of this clonotype. The chain links TRBV7-9 to TRBJ1-2; D gene unclear. V was cut by 2 bases and J by 6 bases, with 4 bases left in between. CDR1 and CDR2 (germline): SEHNR, FQNEAQ (reference sequence). CDR3 size: 11 residues. CDR3 in amino acids: CASSLLDGYTF. DNA of the CDR3: TGTGCCAGCAGCTTATTGGATGGCTACACCTTC.

The sample holds many counts of this clonotype. CDR3 sequence reads: CSVLSSSTDTQYF. The DNA for the CDR3 is TGCAGCGTCCTCAGCTCTAGCACAGATACGCAGTATTTT. The V gene is TRBV29-1, the J gene TRBJ2-3, with unresolved D. V was pared by 6 bases and J by 0 bases, with 10 bases between. CDR1 is SQVTM and CDR2 is ANQGSEA in the germline V gene. The CDR3 length is 13 residues.

This clonotype was seen ten or more times. The chain has TRBV12-3 or TRBV12-4 and TRBJ1-1; D is possibly TRBD1 (5 bases). This CDR3 has 13 residues. V lost 5 bases and J lost 7, with 14 bases in between. The CDR3 spells CASSNTGSREAFF. The CDR3 DNA sequence: TGTGCCAGCAGTAACACAGGCTCCCGTGAAGCTTTCTTT.